Reported below is one T cell receptor (beta chain). Its antigen is unidentified. This record belongs to a study of T cells in Graves' hyperthyroidism and ophthalmopathy. Study outcomes and limitations: Blood also carried most thyroid clonotypes expanded above 0.001. Ophthalmopathy was predicted by the model a median of 6.5 months ahead of onset.

Reasons for excluding patients were uncontrolled infection, other autoimmune disease, pregnancy or lactation. Trimming took off 4 bases at V and 7 bases at J, with 7 bases between the two ends. Germline CDR1 reads SEHNR; CDR2 reads FQNEAQ (reference sequence). The CDR3 runs 12 residues. TCR beta CDR3 regions were amplified from RNA transcripts. First-round RT-PCR of the TCR CDR3 relied on the HTBI primer set. A single record per CDR3 protein comes from TCRdb applying MiXCR to the multiplex PCR reads. The table lists 550,000 to 700,000 distinct CDR3 sequences, 46% of them singletons. The chain carries TRBV7-9 and TRBJ2-2; unclear D gene. This receptor was identified in an adult woman with Graves' disease, either hyperthyroidism or ophthalmopathy (not recorded which). The sample consisted of peripheral blood or thyroid tissue (not recorded which). CDR3 nucleotides: TGTGCCAGCAGCTCAAACGACGGGGAGCTGTTTTTT. This encodes CASSSNDGELFF.